The text below deals with one T cell receptor (beta chain). Its target is not known. Clones were sequenced by immunoSEQ multiplex PCR, and TCRdb holds only the in-frame ones, with some missing. The sample shows some 130,000 clones, 85% to 95% of them seen only once. This record comes from a study of graft-versus-host responses after intestinal transplantation. Study-level findings and limits: Analysis identified GvH clones in recipient marrow, with some appearing first in ileum or blood.

The CDR3 runs to 15 residues. In germline, CDR1 is SGHVS, CDR2 FQNEAQ. The germline V and J ends were trimmed by 7 bases and 2 bases, with 18 bases remaining between them. The sequence derives from a human donor who received an intestinal transplant. Sequencing was performed on unstimulated CD8+ T cells sorted from spleen or lymph node cells, taken before intestinal transplant. The chain links TRBV7-8 to TRBJ2-7; possibly TRBD2 for D (6 bases). CDR3 protein: CASNEDRDFPYEQYF. The CDR3 coding sequence is TGTGCCAGCAACGAAGACCGGGACTTTCCCTACGAGCAGTACTTC.